The T cell receptor beta chain described here comes from a study of T cell responses to AZD1222 COVID-19 vaccine. Germline V gene lookup returns CDR1 MNHEY and CDR2 SVGAGI. Trimming took 2 bases from V and 2 from J, leaving 7 bases between them. The length of the CDR3 is 14 residues. Profiling relied on immunoSEQ multiplex PCR, and the TCRdb table lists in-frame clones only, not all of them. The sample contains some 96,000 clones, roughly nine tenths of which appear only once. The TCR was taken from an adult in good health. The chain is built from TRBV6-5 and TRBJ1-5, with D unclear. The sequences come from peripheral blood, collected on day 0 of AZD1222 vaccination. CDR3 in DNA: TGTGCCAGCAGTTACACATCCGGCAATCAGCCCCAGCATTTT. Amino acids: CASSYTSGNQPQHF.